One and the same sample provided the 10 T cell receptor beta chains below, sequenced in a study of tumor-infiltrating lymphocytes in glioblastoma multiforme. TCR beta libraries were built from RNA through three nested multiplex PCR rounds using modified ARM-PCR. TCRdb independently ran MiXCR on the multiplex PCR reads; one entry per CDR3 protein. The sample lists about 12,000 distinct CDR3 sequences, around 60% occurring once. The sequencing sample was made of brain tumor tissue. All receptors come from a male donor with glioblastoma.

Note on this clonotype: Its ends do not fully match the called genes, so a read error is possible. This chain uses TRBV6-1 with TRBJ2-2, with D maybe TRBD2 (6 bases). The CDR3 is 14 amino acids. Germline assignment: CDR1 MNHNS and CDR2 SASEGT. For the CDR3, the DNA is TGTGTCAGCAGGATGGGGGAGATCACCGGGGAGGTGTTTTTT. Amino acids: CVSRMGEITGEVFF.

The chain employs TRBV11-1 and TRBJ2-1, with D perhaps TRBD2 (5 bases). Trimming removed 1 base at V and 6 bases at J, with 16 bases between. This CDR3 is built from 16 residues. Germline lookup yields CDR1 SGHAT and CDR2 FQDESV (reference sequence). The CDR3 loop reads CASSLGGSSRVNEQFF. The DNA for the CDR3 is TGTGCCAGCAGCTTAGGCGGGTCTTCTCGGGTCAATGAGCAGTTCTTC. The full variable domain, in which reference TRBV11-1 and TRBJ2-1 provide the parts outside the CDR3, is EAEVAQSPRYKITEKSQAVAFWCDPISGHATLYWYRQILGQGPELLVQFQDESVVDDSQLPKDRFSAERLKGVDSTLKIQPAELGDSAMYLCASSLGGSSRVNEQFFGPGTRLTVL.

This clonotype was observed once. An end of the junction differs from the germline gene, which may be a read error. The rearrangement joins TRBV12-3 or TRBV12-4 to TRBJ1-1; maybe TRBD1 (5 bases). CDR3 length: 13 amino acids. CDR3 residues: CTSSLSRETEAFF. The DNA of the CDR3 is TGTACCAGCAGTTTGAGCAGGGAAACTGAAGCTTTCTTT.

Details on this clonotype: Here the CDR3 omits its conserved ending phenylalanine or tryptophan, so a read error is the likely source. No DNA is shown, since the ends of the CDR3 on it are uncertain; the CDR3 is the one TCRdb lists. This chain connects TRBV10-3 to TRBJ2-7. The germline V gene has CDR1 ENHRY and CDR2 SYGVKD. The CDR3 spans 13 residues, counting both ends. This chain's CDR3 is CAISAGGNYEQYL.

J is TRBJ2-3 and V is TRBV6-6; 7 nucleotides agree with TRBD1. There are 15 residues in the CDR3. Looked up from germline, CDR1 is MNHNY and CDR2 is SVGAGI (reference sequence). Unmatched junction bases numbered 5, after V lost 5 bases and J lost 0 bases. CDR3 DNA sequence: TGTGCCAGCAGTCAAAGGGGACAGAGCACAGATACGCAGTATTTT. This sequence encodes CASSQRGQSTDTQYF.

In the case of this clonotype: The conserved final phenylalanine or tryptophan is absent from the CDR3, which likely points to a read error. The chain combines TRBV6-1 with TRBJ2-1; 8 bases are shared with TRBD1. The CDR3 consists of 18 residues. Germline-derived CDR1 and CDR2 are MNHNS and SASEGT. The CDR3 sequence is CANSETRTAGGAIDEQFL. DNA for the CDR3: TGTGCCAACAGTGAAACTCGAACCGCAGGGGGCGCGATCGATGAGCAGTTCCTC.

As concerns this clonotype: Compared with germline, one end of the junction differs, possibly owing to a read error. The CDR3 DNA reads TGCAGTGCTAGAGAACAATACTCCTACGAGCAGCACTTT. Protein product: CSAREQYSYEQHF. The V gene is TRBV20-1, the J gene TRBJ2-7; D unresolved. The CDR3 is 13 residues long. Per the germline V gene, CDR1 is DFQATT and CDR2 is SNEGSKA (reference sequence).

The sample holds many counts of this clonotype. The gene calls are TRBV19 and TRBJ2-7; D uncertain. This CDR3 comprises 17 residues. Trimming took off 1 base at V and 2 bases at J, with 18 bases between the two ends. CDR1 is LNHDA and CDR2 is SQIVND in the germline V gene (reference sequence). Here the CDR3 reads CASSIGIVDTQAYEQYF. DNA of the CDR3: TGTGCCAGTAGTATAGGCATCGTTGACACCCAAGCCTACGAGCAGTACTTC.

The table lists this clonotype with a count of one. This CDR3 is missing its conserved last phenylalanine or tryptophan, likely due to a read error. The chain employs TRBV20-1 and TRBJ2-2; 10 bases fit TRBD2. The CDR3 has 14 residues. The germline V gene encodes CDR1 DFQATT and CDR2 SNEGSKA (reference sequence). V shed 1 base, J shed 4 bases, and the junction held 0 bases outside the gene matches. The CDR3 DNA is TGCAGTGCTAGAGGACTAGCGGGCACCGGGGAGCTGTTTCTT. Protein product: CSARGLAGTGELFL.

The gene calls are TRBV29-1 and TRBJ1-3; D remains unclear. CDR3 size: 14 residues. The V and J ends lost 7 bases and 0 bases respectively, with 13 bases between them. Germline V gene data show CDR1 as SQVTM and CDR2 as ANQGSEA. Here the CDR3 reads CSANLFSSGNTIYF. DNA for the CDR3: TGCAGCGCCAACCTATTTAGCTCTGGAAACACCATATATTTT.